A selection of T cell receptor beta chains follows, all from one sample in a study of OX40 agonist ivuxolimab in advanced cancers. TCRdb keeps only in-frame clones here, not all; method: immunoSEQ multiplex PCR. Of 100,000 or so clones detected, 95% to 97% appear once; the ten largest clones hold just over 2%. The sample here was CD4+ or CD8+ T cells sorted from blood, taken in a trial of the OX40 agonist ivuxolimab. The source of these receptors is an adult with an advanced solid tumor such as melanoma, head and neck, liver or kidney cancer. Each CDR3 is given with its conserved first and last residue. D genes are given only for firm matches. For some rows the clone size is stated as once, few or many, or as a class when expanded; others skip it.

V gene: TRBV27
D gene: .
J gene: TRBJ1-5
clone size: .
CDR3 DNA: TGTGCCAGCAGTTTGTCGTATAGCAATCAGCCCCAGCATTTT
CDR3 protein: CASSLSYSNQPQHF

V gene: TRBV6-1
D gene: .
J gene: TRBJ1-3
clone size: .
CDR3 DNA: TGTGCCAGCAGTGAAGGTTTTACCTCTGGAAACACCATATATTTT
CDR3 protein: CASSEGFTSGNTIYF

V gene: TRBV19
D gene: .
J gene: TRBJ2-2
clone size: .
CDR3 DNA: TGTGCCACCAGGCCGGCAGGGCGGAACACCGGGGAGCTGTTTTTT
CDR3 protein: CATRPAGRNTGELFF

V gene: TRBV5-4
D gene: .
J gene: TRBJ2-1
clone size: .
CDR3 DNA: TGTGCCAGCAGCTTGGGGGCAGGGAATGAGCAGTTCTTC
CDR3 protein: CASSLGAGNEQFF

V gene: TRBV29-1
D gene: .
J gene: TRBJ1-1
clone size: .
CDR3 DNA: TGCAGCGTTCATAGTAGGGAGAGGGAAGCTTTCTTT
CDR3 protein: CSVHSREREAFF

V gene: TRBV5-5
D gene: TRBD1
J gene: TRBJ2-7
clone size: .
CDR3 DNA: TGTGCCAGCAGAGAAGACCCGGGACAGTACTACGAGCAGTACTTC
CDR3 protein: CASREDPGQYYEQYF

V gene: TRBV27
D gene: TRBD1
J gene: TRBJ1-2
clone size: .
CDR3 DNA: TGTGCCAGCAGTTACACCGGGACAGGACATGGCTACACCTTC
CDR3 protein: CASSYTGTGHGYTF

V gene: TRBV5-1
D gene: .
J gene: TRBJ2-7
clone size: .
CDR3 DNA: TGCGCCAGCAGCTTGGACCTAGGTACGTCCTACGAGCAGTACTTC
CDR3 protein: CASSLDLGTSYEQYF

V gene: TRBV11-2
D gene: TRBD2
J gene: TRBJ2-1
clone size: .
CDR3 DNA: TGTGCCAGCAGCTTAGAGAGTAGCGGGGCTTGGGATGAGCAGTTCTTC
CDR3 protein: CASSLESSGAWDEQFF

V gene: TRBV19
D gene: TRBD2
J gene: TRBJ2-7
clone size: .
CDR3 DNA: TGTGCCAGTAGTATGACTAGCGGGGAATACGAGCAGTACTTC
CDR3 protein: CASSMTSGEYEQYF

V gene: TRBV10-1
D gene: .
J gene: TRBJ2-7
clone size: .
CDR3 DNA: TGCGCCAGGTCCCTTGGTTGGCCGAACTACGAGCAGTACTTC
CDR3 protein: CARSLGWPNYEQYF

V gene: TRBV9
D gene: .
J gene: TRBJ2-2
clone size: .
CDR3 DNA: TGTGCCAGCAGCGTAGAGGCCTTGATCGCCGGGGAGCTGTTTTTT
CDR3 protein: CASSVEALIAGELFF

V gene: TRBV7-9
D gene: TRBD1
J gene: TRBJ1-3
clone size: once
CDR3 DNA: TGTGCCAGCAGCCCACTGACAGGGGCCACTGGAAACACCATATATTTT
CDR3 protein: CASSPLTGATGNTIYF

V gene: TRBV5-8
D gene: .
J gene: TRBJ2-1
clone size: .
CDR3 DNA: TGTGCCAGCAGCTTGGCGTCTACCCCATACAATGAGCAGTTCTTC
CDR3 protein: CASSLASTPYNEQFF

V gene: TRBV7-9
D gene: .
J gene: TRBJ1-1
clone size: .
CDR3 DNA: TGTGCCAGCAGGAGCGGGAACACTGAAGCTTTCTTT
CDR3 protein: CASRSGNTEAFF

V gene: TRBV27
D gene: .
J gene: TRBJ1-2
clone size: .
CDR3 DNA: TGTGCCAGCAGCTCAAGAGAGGGGGGCTACACCTTC
CDR3 protein: CASSSREGGYTF

V gene: TRBV6-1
D gene: .
J gene: TRBJ2-3
clone size: .
CDR3 DNA: TGTGCCAGCAGTGAGTTCCCGGGAGATACGCAGTATTTT
CDR3 protein: CASSEFPGDTQYF